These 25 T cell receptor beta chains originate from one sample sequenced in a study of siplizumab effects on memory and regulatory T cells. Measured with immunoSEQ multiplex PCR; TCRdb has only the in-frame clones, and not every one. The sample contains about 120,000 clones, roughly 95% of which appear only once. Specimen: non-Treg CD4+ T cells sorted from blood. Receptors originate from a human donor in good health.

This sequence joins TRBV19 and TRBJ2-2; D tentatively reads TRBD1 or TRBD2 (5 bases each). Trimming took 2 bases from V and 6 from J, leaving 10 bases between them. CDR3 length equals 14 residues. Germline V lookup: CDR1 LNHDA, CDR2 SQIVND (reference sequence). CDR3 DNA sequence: TGTGCCAGTAGTATACGGGTGGGGGCCGGGGAGCTGTTTTTT. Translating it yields CASSIRVGAGELFF.

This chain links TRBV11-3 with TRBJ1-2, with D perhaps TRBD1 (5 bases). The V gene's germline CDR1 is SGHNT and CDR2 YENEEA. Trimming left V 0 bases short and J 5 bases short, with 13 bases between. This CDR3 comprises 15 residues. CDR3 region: CASSLDMGRAYGYTF. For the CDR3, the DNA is TGTGCCAGCAGCTTAGATATGGGCAGGGCGTATGGCTACACCTTC.

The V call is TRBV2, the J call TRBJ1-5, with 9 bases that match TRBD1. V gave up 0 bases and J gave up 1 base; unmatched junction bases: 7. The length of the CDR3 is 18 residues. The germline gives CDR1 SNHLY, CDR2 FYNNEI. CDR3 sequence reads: CASSEAGQGMMSNQPQHF. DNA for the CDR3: TGTGCCAGCAGTGAAGCAGGACAGGGGATGATGAGCAATCAGCCCCAGCATTTT.

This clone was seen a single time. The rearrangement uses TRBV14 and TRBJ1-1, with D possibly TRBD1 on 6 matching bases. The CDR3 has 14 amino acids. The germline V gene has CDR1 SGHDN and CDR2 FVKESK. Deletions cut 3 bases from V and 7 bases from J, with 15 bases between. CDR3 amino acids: CASSQQTGAGEAFF. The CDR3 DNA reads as TGTGCCAGCAGCCAGCAGACGGGGGCCGGTGAAGCTTTCTTT.

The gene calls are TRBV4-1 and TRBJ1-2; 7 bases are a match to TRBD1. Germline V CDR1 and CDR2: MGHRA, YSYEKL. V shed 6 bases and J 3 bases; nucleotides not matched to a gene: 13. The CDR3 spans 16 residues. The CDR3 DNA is TGCGCCAGCAGGTCGACAGGGCAGCCCCTAGACTATGGCTACACCTTC. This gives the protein CASRSTGQPLDYGYTF.

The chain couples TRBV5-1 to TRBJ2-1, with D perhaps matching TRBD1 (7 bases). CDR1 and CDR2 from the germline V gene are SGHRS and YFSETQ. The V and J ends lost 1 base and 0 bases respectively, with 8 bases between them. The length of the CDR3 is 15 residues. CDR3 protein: CASSLQGGSYNEQFF. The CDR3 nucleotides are TGCGCCAGCAGCTTGCAGGGGGGCTCCTACAATGAGCAGTTCTTC.

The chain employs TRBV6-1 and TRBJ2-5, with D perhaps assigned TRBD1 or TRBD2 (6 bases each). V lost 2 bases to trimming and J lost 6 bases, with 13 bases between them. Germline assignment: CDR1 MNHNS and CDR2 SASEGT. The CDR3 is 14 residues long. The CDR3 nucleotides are TGTGCCAGCAGTGAAATAGGGGGGCCGCAGACCCAGTACTTC. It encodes CASSEIGGPQTQYF.

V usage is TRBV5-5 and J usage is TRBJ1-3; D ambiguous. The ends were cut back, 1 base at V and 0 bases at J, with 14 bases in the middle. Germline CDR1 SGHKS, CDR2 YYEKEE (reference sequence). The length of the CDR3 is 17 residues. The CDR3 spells CASSLWGAASSGNTIYF. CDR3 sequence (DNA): TGTGCCAGCAGCTTGTGGGGAGCAGCAAGCTCTGGAAACACCATATATTTT. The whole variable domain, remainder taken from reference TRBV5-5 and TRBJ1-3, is DAGVTQSPTHLIKTRGQQVTLRCSPISGHKSVSWYQQVLGQGPQFIFQYYEKEERGRGNFPDRFSARQFPNYSSELNVNALLLGDSALYLCASSLWGAASSGNTIYFGEGSWLTVV.

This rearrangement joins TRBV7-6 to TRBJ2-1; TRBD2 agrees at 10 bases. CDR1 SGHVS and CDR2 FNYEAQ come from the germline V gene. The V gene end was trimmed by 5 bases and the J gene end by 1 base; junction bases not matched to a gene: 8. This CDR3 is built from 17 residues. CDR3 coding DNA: TGTGCCAGCAGCCTACAGCGGGGGGGCCTGTCCTACAATGAGCAGTTCTTC. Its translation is CASSLQRGGLSYNEQFF.

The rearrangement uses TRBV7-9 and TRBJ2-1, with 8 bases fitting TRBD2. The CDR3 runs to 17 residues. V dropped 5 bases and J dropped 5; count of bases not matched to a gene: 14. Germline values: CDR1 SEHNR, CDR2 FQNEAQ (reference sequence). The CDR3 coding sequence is TGTGCCAGCAGCCCCAGACCCCTAGCGGGCATAAACAATGAGCAGTTCTTC. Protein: CASSPRPLAGINNEQFF.

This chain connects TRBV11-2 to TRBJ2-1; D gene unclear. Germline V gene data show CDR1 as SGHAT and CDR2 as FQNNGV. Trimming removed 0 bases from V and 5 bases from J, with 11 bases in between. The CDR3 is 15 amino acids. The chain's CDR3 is CASSLDSSANNEQFF. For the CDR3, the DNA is TGTGCCAGCAGCTTAGACTCGTCGGCGAACAATGAGCAGTTCTTC.

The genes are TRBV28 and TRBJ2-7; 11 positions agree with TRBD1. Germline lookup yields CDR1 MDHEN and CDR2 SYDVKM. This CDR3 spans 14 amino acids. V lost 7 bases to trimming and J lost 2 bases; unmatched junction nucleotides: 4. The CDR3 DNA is TGTGCCAGCATAGGGACAGGGGGGACCTACGAGCAGTACTTC. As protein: CASIGTGGTYEQYF.

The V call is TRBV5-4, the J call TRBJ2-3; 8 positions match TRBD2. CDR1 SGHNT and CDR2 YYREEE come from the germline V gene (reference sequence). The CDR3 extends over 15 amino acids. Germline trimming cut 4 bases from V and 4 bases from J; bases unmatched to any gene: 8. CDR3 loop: CASSVGLATADTQYF. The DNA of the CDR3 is TGTGCCAGCAGCGTCGGACTAGCCACAGCAGATACGCAGTATTTT.

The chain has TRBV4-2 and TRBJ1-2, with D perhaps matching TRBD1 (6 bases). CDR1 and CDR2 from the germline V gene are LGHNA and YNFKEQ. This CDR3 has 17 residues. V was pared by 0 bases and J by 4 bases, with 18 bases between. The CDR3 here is CASSQDRGDAGAYGYTF. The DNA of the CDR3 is TGTGCCAGCAGCCAAGATAGGGGGGACGCAGGCGCCTATGGCTACACCTTC.

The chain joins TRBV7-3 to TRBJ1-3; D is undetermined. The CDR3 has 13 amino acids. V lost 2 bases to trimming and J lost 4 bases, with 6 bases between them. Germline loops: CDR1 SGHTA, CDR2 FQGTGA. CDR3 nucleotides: TGTGCCAGCAGCTTAGGACCAGGAAACACCATATATTTT. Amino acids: CASSLGPGNTIYF.

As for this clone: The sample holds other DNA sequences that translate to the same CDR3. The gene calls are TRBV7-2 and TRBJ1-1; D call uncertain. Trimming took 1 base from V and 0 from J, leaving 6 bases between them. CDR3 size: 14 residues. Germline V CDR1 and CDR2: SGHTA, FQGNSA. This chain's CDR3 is CASSLGRMNTEAFF. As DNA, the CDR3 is TGTGCCAGCAGCTTAGGCAGGATGAACACTGAAGCTTTCTTT.

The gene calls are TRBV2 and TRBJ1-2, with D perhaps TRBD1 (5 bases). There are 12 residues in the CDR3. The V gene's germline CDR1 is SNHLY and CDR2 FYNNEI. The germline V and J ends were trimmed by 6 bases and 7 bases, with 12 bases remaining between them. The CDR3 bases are TGTGCCAGCAGCATCAGGGAATTTGGCTACACCTTC. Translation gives CASSIREFGYTF.

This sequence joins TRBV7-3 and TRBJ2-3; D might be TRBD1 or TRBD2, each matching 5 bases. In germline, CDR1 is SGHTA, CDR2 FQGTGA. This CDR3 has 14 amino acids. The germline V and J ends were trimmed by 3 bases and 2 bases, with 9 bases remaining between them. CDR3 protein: CASSFWGSTDTQYF. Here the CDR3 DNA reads TGTGCCAGCAGCTTCTGGGGGTCCACAGATACGCAGTATTTT. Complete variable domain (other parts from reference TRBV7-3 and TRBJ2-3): GAGVSQTPSNKVTEKGKYVELRCDPISGHTALYWYRQSLGQGPEFLIYFQGTGAADDSGLPNDRFFAVRPEGSVSTLKIQRTERGDSAVYLCASSFWGSTDTQYFGPGTRLTVL.

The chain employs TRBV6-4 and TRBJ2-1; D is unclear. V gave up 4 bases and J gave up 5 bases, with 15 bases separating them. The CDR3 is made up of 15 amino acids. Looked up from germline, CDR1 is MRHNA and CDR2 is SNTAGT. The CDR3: CASSALTSGDNEQFF. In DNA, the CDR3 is TGTGCCAGCAGTGCCTTGACATCGGGCGACAATGAGCAGTTCTTC.

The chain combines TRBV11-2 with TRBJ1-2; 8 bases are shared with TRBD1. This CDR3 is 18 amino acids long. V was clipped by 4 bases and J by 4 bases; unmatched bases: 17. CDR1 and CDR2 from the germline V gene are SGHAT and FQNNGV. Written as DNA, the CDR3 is TGTGCCAGCAGCTGGGGCGCGGCAGGGGGCGTCGGGAGCTATGGCTACACCTTC. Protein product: CASSWGAAGGVGSYGYTF.

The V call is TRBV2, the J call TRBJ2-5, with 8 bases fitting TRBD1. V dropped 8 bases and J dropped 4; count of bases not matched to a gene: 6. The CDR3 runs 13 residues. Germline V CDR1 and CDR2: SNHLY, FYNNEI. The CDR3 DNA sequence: TGTGCCAGCCAAATACAGGGGGTAGAGACCCAGTACTTC. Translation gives CASQIQGVETQYF. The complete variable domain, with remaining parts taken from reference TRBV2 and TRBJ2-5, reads EPEVTQTPSHQVTQMGQEVILRCVPISNHLYFYWYRQILGQKVEFLVSFYNNEISEKSEIFDDQFSVERPDGSNFTLKIRSTKLEDSAMYFCASQIQGVETQYFGPGTRLLVL.

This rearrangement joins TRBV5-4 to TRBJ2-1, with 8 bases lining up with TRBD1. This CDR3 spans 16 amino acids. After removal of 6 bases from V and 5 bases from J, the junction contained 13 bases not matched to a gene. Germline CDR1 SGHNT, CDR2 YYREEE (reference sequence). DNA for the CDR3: TGTGCCAGCAAAACGACCGGGACAGGACTCAACAATGAGCAGTTCTTC. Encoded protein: CASKTTGTGLNNEQFF.

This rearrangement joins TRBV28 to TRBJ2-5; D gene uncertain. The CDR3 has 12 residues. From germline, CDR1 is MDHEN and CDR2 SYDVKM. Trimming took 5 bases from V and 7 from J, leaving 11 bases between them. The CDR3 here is CASSLITGTQYF. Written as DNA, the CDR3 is TGTGCCAGCAGTCTAATAACGGGGACCCAGTACTTC. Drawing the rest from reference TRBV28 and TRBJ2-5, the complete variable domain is DVKVTQSSRYLVKRTGEKVFLECVQDMDHENMFWYRQDPGLGLRLIYFSYDVKMKEKGDIPEGYSVSREKKERFSLILESASTNQTSMYLCASSLITGTQYFGPGTRLLVL.

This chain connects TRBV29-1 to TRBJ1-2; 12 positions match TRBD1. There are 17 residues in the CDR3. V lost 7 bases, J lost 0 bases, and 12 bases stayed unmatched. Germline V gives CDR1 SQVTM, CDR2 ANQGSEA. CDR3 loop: CSAPKPGQGASNYGYTF. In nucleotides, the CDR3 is TGCAGCGCCCCCAAACCGGGACAGGGGGCATCTAACTATGGCTACACCTTC.

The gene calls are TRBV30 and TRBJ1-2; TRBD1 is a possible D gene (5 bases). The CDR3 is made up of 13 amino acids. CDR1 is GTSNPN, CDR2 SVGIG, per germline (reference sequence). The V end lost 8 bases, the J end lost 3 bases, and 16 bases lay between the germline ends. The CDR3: CAGLPGTYYGYTF. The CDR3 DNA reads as TGTGCCGGCTTACCCGGGACTTACTATGGCTACACCTTC.